Listed here is a single T cell receptor (beta chain). What it binds is unknown. Documented time point: persistent/refractory GD, antithyroid drugs over 5 years with positive TRAb. Making the TCR library involved RNA that had been extracted from PBMCs. This sample was taken from a study of regulatory T cells in long-lasting Graves disease. Study-wide findings and caveats: Persistent disease favored TRBV28, TRBJ1-2 and TRBJ2-5. Patients with persistent disease shared 2,741 public clonotypes, outpacing the 966 shared by new patients.

Germline V gene data show CDR1 as LNHDA and CDR2 as SQIVND (reference sequence). Unmatched junction bases numbered 11, after V lost 3 bases and J lost 5 bases. The CDR3 length is 16 residues. Arm-PCR of CDR3 regions and iRepertoire HTBI primers were the basis on which TCR beta libraries were built. TCRdb ran MiXCR on the multiplex PCR reads and lists one entry per CDR3 protein. The sample lists about 450,000 distinct CDR3 sequences; roughly a quarter were seen once. V gene TRBV19 combines with J gene TRBJ2-5, with 8 bases identical to TRBD2. The sequence came from a female donor with Graves disease. The material sequenced was peripheral blood mononuclear cells (PBMCs), taken when the disease was refractory, from a patient treated with antithyroid drugs. The CDR3 loop is CASSIITGGPVETQYF. The CDR3 DNA reads TGTGCCAGTAGTATTATAACGGGAGGGCCGGTGGAGACCCAGTACTTC.